The 18 T cell receptor beta chains below come from one sample, sequenced in a study of T cells expressing NK-cell markers. TCRdb re-called the 5' RACE reads and shows each CDR3 protein once, DNA omitted. In total, the table holds about 190,000 distinct CDR3 sequences. Sequenced material: blood T cells: a sorted CD56 or NKG2C T cell subset, CD4+ or CD8+ T cells, or bulk PBMC T cells (not recorded which). The receptors shown here come from a man aged 18-70 years in good health.

This chain's CDR3 is CASTADVGIDEKLFF. This sequence joins TRBV12-3 or TRBV12-4 and TRBJ1-4. The CDR3 runs 15 residues.

The V and J genes are TRBV28 and TRBJ1-5; TCRdb's assignment of TRBD1 cannot be checked, as there is no DNA. Per the germline V gene, CDR1 is MDHEN and CDR2 is SYDVKM. This CDR3 has 14 amino acids. The CDR3 region is CASSLGWGNQPQHF.

This chain links TRBV9 with TRBJ1-1; the D call from TCRdb, TRBD1, cannot be confirmed without DNA. The CDR3 covers 14 residues. CDR1 is SGDLS, CDR2 YYNGEE, per germline. The CDR3 here is CASSMRTPNTEAFF.

This chain joins TRBV29-1 and TRBJ2-1. The CDR3 extends over 13 amino acids. Germline-derived CDR1 and CDR2 are SQVTM and ANQGSEA. This CDR3 reads CSVEGRRNNEQFF.

This chain joins TRBV2 and TRBJ1-2. Germline loops: CDR1 SNHLY, CDR2 FYNNEI. This CDR3 spans 15 amino acids. The CDR3 spells CASSEQVGSYYGYTF.

J is TRBJ2-6 and V is TRBV7-2; the TCRdb call, TRBD1, lacks DNA for checking. CDR1 and CDR2 from the germline V gene are SGHTA and FQGNSA. The CDR3 length is 16 residues. The CDR3 spells CASNQVGGSGANVLTF.

The V gene is TRBV7-8, the J gene TRBJ2-3; the D call of TRBD1 rests on TCRdb alone, since no DNA is present to check it. CDR1 is SGHVS and CDR2 is FQNEAQ in the germline V gene. This CDR3 contains 14 residues. CDR3 region: CASSKQGGTDTQYF.

The chain combines TRBV24-1 with TRBJ2-7; the D gene TCRdb calls, TRBD1, cannot be checked with no DNA. CDR1 is KGHDR, CDR2 SFDVKD, per germline. The CDR3 length is 16 residues. This chain's CDR3 is CATSDLPSGHSYEQYF.

This sequence joins TRBV3-1 and TRBJ2-2; TCRdb calls TRBD1, which cannot be checked without DNA. This CDR3 comprises 17 residues. Germline V lookup: CDR1 LGHDT, CDR2 YNNKEL (reference sequence). This chain's CDR3 is CASSQERRGGYTGELFF. Together with reference TRBV3-1 and TRBJ2-2, the CDR3 gives the full variable domain: DTAVSQTPKYLVTQMGNDKSIKCEQNLGHDTMYWYKQDSKKFLKIMFSYNNKELIINETVPNRFSPKSPDKAHLNLHINSLELGDSAVYFCASSQERRGGYTGELFFGEGSRLTVL.

The chain has TRBV29-1 and TRBJ2-5; with no DNA, the TCRdb D assignment of TRBD1 cannot be verified. The CDR3 has 13 amino acids. Germline values: CDR1 SQVTM, CDR2 ANQGSEA. The chain's CDR3 is CSVDGQAPGTQYF.

The chain is built from TRBV7-3 and TRBJ2-2; TCRdb calls TRBD1, which cannot be checked without DNA. The CDR3 contains 15 residues. Looked up from germline, CDR1 is SGHTA and CDR2 is FQGTGA. The CDR3: CASRHGGTNTGELFF.

This chain links TRBV15 with TRBJ1-5. CDR1 and CDR2 (germline): LNHNV, YYDKDF (reference sequence). This CDR3 spans 14 amino acids. Here the CDR3 reads CATSRLGGNQPQHF.

V is TRBV12-3 or TRBV12-4 and J is TRBJ1-2. The CDR3 spans 11 residues. CDR3 region: CASSDINGYTF.

The chain employs TRBV6-5 and TRBJ1-3. Germline V gives CDR1 MNHEY, CDR2 SVGAGI. The CDR3 consists of 12 residues. The CDR3 protein is CAGDSSGNTIYF.

V is TRBV5-1 and J is TRBJ2-3. This CDR3 comprises 17 residues. CDR1 is SGHRS and CDR2 is YFSETQ in the germline V gene. CDR3 sequence reads: CASSLTPTVLNTDTQYF.

The chain links TRBV11-2 to TRBJ2-1; there is no DNA to check the TCRdb D call of TRBD2. This CDR3 comprises 19 residues. Germline CDR1 is SGHAT and CDR2 is FQNNGV. This CDR3 reads CASSYLAGGLSSSYNEQFF.

The chain uses TRBV12-3 or TRBV12-4 and TRBJ1-2. This CDR3 spans 13 amino acids. CDR3 loop: CASSLTSDYGYTF.

The V gene is TRBV3-1, the J gene TRBJ2-5; TCRdb returns TRBD2, unconfirmable since there is no DNA. The germline V gene has CDR1 LGHDT and CDR2 YNNKEL (reference sequence). The CDR3 covers 16 residues. This CDR3 is CASSQGVAGGPETQYF.